The 31 T cell receptor beta chains given below trace back to one sample, sequenced in a study of regulatory T cells in long-lasting Graves disease. For TCR beta, libraries came from iRepertoire HTBI primers and Arm-PCR of CDR3 regions. Using its own MiXCR run on the multiplex PCR reads, TCRdb lists one record per CDR3 protein. The sample contains roughly 400,000 distinct CDR3 sequences, roughly 15% of which appear only once. As for time point: newly diagnosed GD, antithyroid drugs for less than 3 months. RNA from PBMCs was the source of the TCR library. Another study also made use of these data, one on T cells in Graves' hyperthyroidism and ophthalmopathy.

The input for sequencing was peripheral blood mononuclear cells (PBMCs), taken at new diagnosis, from a patient treated with antithyroid drugs. These receptor sequences come from a woman between 18 and 29 years old with Graves disease.

This clonotype showed up just a few times. The V gene is TRBV28, the J gene TRBJ2-2; the match to TRBD2 covers 7 bases. The germline CDR1 and CDR2 sequences are MDHEN and SYDVKM. The CDR3 spans 17 residues. Trimming cost V 6 bases and J 6 bases; bases outside gene matches: 16. The CDR3 reads CASSPTGVHAGAGELFF. CDR3 sequence (DNA): TGTGCCAGCAGCCCTACCGGGGTCCACGCGGGGGCCGGGGAGCTGTTTTTT.

V and J are TRBV12-3 or TRBV12-4 and TRBJ1-3; D ambiguous. The CDR3 is 14 amino acids. V lost 7 bases to trimming and J lost 4 bases, with 14 bases between them. DNA of the CDR3: TGTGCCAGCACCAATGGCGTCATCGGAAACACCATATATTTT. Translation: CASTNGVIGNTIYF.

This clonotype has at least ten counts. The V and J genes are TRBV28 and TRBJ2-7; 7 nucleotides agree with TRBD1. The CDR3 length is 14 residues. After removal of 7 bases from V and 2 bases from J, the junction contained 8 bases not matched to a gene. The germline V gene has CDR1 MDHEN and CDR2 SYDVKM. The CDR3 DNA reads TGTGCCAGCAAAGAGACAGGGTTTGCCTACGAGCAGTACTTC. The encoded protein is CASKETGFAYEQYF.

This clonotype appeared many times. The chain recombines TRBV18 with TRBJ1-6; possible D gene TRBD1, 6 bases. V lost 3 bases and J lost 7, with 13 bases in between. Germline CDR1 and CDR2: KGHSH and LQKENI. The length of the CDR3 is 15 residues. CDR3 nucleotide sequence: TGTGCCAGCTCACCCGCCGGGACACCGAATTCACCCCTCCACTTT. This gives the protein CASSPAGTPNSPLHF.

This clonotype was detected many times. The chain links TRBV7-9 to TRBJ2-3, with 11 nucleotides matching TRBD2. The CDR3 is 16 residues long. Losses at the gene ends were 4 bases for V and 3 bases for J; bases not matched to a gene: 6. CDR1 SEHNR and CDR2 FQNEAQ come from the germline V gene (reference sequence). DNA of the CDR3: TGTGCCAGCAGCTCTCAACTAGCGGGAGAGACAGATACGCAGTATTTT. It specifies CASSSQLAGETDTQYF.

The genes are TRBV15 and TRBJ2-2; maybe TRBD2 (5 bases). The germline V gene has CDR1 LNHNV and CDR2 YYDKDF (reference sequence). This CDR3 region has 15 residues. V was shortened by 3 bases and J by 7 bases, with 15 bases between the two germline ends. CDR3 sequence reads: CATSRDFRRVGELFF. The CDR3 region has the DNA TGTGCCACCAGCAGGGACTTCCGCCGGGTCGGGGAGCTGTTTTTT.

This clonotype was recorded at least ten times. In DNA, the CDR3 is TGTGCCAGCAGTGTCCGAGGACAGGGTGTAGGCACAGATACGCAGTATTTT. Amino acid sequence: CASSVRGQGVGTDTQYF. This rearrangement joins TRBV2 to TRBJ2-3, with 8 bases identical to TRBD1. The V segment lost 4 bases and the J segment 1 base; nucleotides outside the gene matches: 10. This CDR3 comprises 17 residues. Germline loops: CDR1 SNHLY, CDR2 FYNNEI.

Turning to this clonotype: Just one base apart from a much larger clone, this may be a read error. V gene TRBV7-9 combines with J gene TRBJ2-3; D gene uncertain. In germline, CDR1 is SEHNR, CDR2 FQNEAQ (reference sequence). This CDR3 is built from 14 residues. Between the trimmed V and J ends, which lost 1 base and 4 bases, there was a span of 9 bases. The CDR3 DNA reads as TGTGCCAGCAGCTTAGGTGGAGCTGCAGATACGCAGTATTTT. Protein: CASSLGGAADTQYF.

A few counts support this clonotype. V usage is TRBV3-1 and J usage is TRBJ2-7; TRBD2 aligns across 10 bases. Germline CDR1 reads LGHDT; CDR2 reads YNNKEL (reference sequence). J gave up 3 bases and V 1 base, and 6 bases lay outside the gene matches. The CDR3 totals 16 residues. In DNA, the CDR3 is TGTGCCAGCAGCCAAGTTCCTAGCGGGAGTGGCTACGAGCAGTACTTC. It translates to CASSQVPSGSGYEQYF.

The chain has TRBV28 and TRBJ2-2; a possible D gene is TRBD1 (5 bases). The V and J ends lost 3 bases and 7 bases respectively, with 18 bases between them. The CDR3 is made up of 16 amino acids. The germline V gene has CDR1 MDHEN and CDR2 SYDVKM. Written as DNA, the CDR3 is TGTGCCAGCAGTTTTGAGACAGTCTATAACCGCGGGGAGCTGTTTTTT. Encoded protein: CASSFETVYNRGELFF.

There are many counts of this clonotype. This chain links TRBV2 with TRBJ2-4; 7 bases fit TRBD2. Germline V gene lookup returns CDR1 SNHLY and CDR2 FYNNEI. This CDR3 contains 16 residues. V shed 1 base, J shed 0 bases, and the junction held 3 bases outside the gene matches. Here the CDR3 reads CASSEGAGVAKNIQYF. The CDR3 nucleotides are TGTGCCAGCAGTGAAGGGGCGGGGGTAGCCAAAAACATTCAGTACTTC.

This clonotype was recorded a few times. The CDR3 DNA reads TGTGCCAGCAGCGTCCGGGACTTGGGCAATCAGCCCCAGCATTTT. Protein product: CASSVRDLGNQPQHF. This rearrangement joins TRBV13 to TRBJ1-5, with D perhaps matching TRBD1 (5 bases). The CDR3 length is 15 residues. Trimming took off 5 bases at V and 2 bases at J, with 13 bases between the two ends. From germline, CDR1 is PRHDT and CDR2 FYEKMQ (reference sequence). The whole variable domain, remainder taken from reference TRBV13 and TRBJ1-5, is AAGVIQSPRHLIKEKRETATLKCYPIPRHDTVYWYQQGPGQDPQFLISFYEKMQSDKGSIPDRFSAQQFSDYHSELNMSSLELGDSALYFCASSVRDLGNQPQHFGDGTRLSIL.

This clonotype appeared many times. The chain couples TRBV7-2 to TRBJ2-5, with D possibly being TRBD1 or TRBD2 (5 bases each). Trimming took 1 base from V and 2 from J, leaving 14 bases between them. The germline V gene has CDR1 SGHTA and CDR2 FQGNSA. CDR3 length: 16 residues. CDR3 coding DNA: TGTGCCAGCAGCTTAGTTCCGGGGCGCCTACAAGAGACCCAGTACTTC. Protein: CASSLVPGRLQETQYF. The entire variable domain, with the rest obtained from reference TRBV7-2 and TRBJ2-5, is as follows: GAGVSQSPSNKVTEKGKDVELRCDPISGHTALYWYRQSLGQGLEFLIYFQGNSAPDKSGLPSDRFSAERTGGSVSTLTIQRTQQEDSAVYLCASSLVPGRLQETQYFGPGTRLLVL.

This clonotype was observed at least ten times. V and J are TRBV30 and TRBJ2-1; 7 bases are shared with TRBD2. Trimming at V came to 7 bases and at J to 4 bases, leaving 10 bases not matched to a gene. CDR3 length: 14 amino acids. CDR1 is GTSNPN, CDR2 SVGIG, per germline (reference sequence). CDR3 residues: CASGAGRGYNEQFF. CDR3 DNA: TGTGCCTCCGGAGCGGGACGAGGGTACAATGAGCAGTTCTTC.

There are a few counts of this clonotype. The chain carries TRBV10-1 and TRBJ2-1; D remains ambiguous. Trimming cost V 3 bases and J 3 bases, with 6 bases left between them. The V gene's germline CDR1 is WNHNN and CDR2 SYGVQD (reference sequence). This CDR3 is 13 amino acids long. The CDR3 protein is CASSDTFYNEQFF. The CDR3 DNA reads TGCGCCAGCAGTGATACGTTCTACAATGAGCAGTTCTTC.

This clonotype was seen ten or more times. This chain connects TRBV18 to TRBJ1-1, with 7 bases that match TRBD1. Unmatched junction bases numbered 4, after V lost 3 bases and J lost 0 bases. The CDR3 contains 15 residues. Germline V CDR1 and CDR2: KGHSH, LQKENI. DNA for the CDR3: TGTGCCAGCTCACCGACAGGGCGGATGAACACTGAAGCTTTCTTT. This codes for CASSPTGRMNTEAFF.

This clonotype was picked up many times. The chain employs TRBV7-2 and TRBJ2-1, with D perhaps being TRBD1 or TRBD2 (5 bases each). Trimming cost V 3 bases and J 9 bases, with 9 bases left between them. Per the germline V gene, CDR1 is SGHTA and CDR2 is FQGNSA. The CDR3 consists of 12 residues. The DNA of the CDR3 is TGTGCCAGCAGCTTTTCCGGGACTGAGCAGTTCTTC. Residues: CASSFSGTEQFF.

This clonotype was seen repeatedly, ten times or more. The chain is built from TRBV27 and TRBJ2-1; tentative D call: TRBD2 (5 bases). The CDR3 covers 17 residues. V was shortened by 5 bases and J by 0 bases, with 17 bases between the two germline ends. CDR1 and CDR2 from the germline V gene are MNHEY and SMNVEV (reference sequence). The CDR3 DNA sequence: TGTGCCAGCAGTACCCTGAGTGGCGGGTACTCCTACAATGAGCAGTTCTTC. Translated, it gives CASSTLSGGYSYNEQFF.

This clonotype was seen repeatedly, ten times or more. This chain links TRBV7-8 with TRBJ1-3; D is uncertain. The CDR3 loop spans 16 amino acids. The V and J ends lost 4 bases and 4 bases respectively, with 17 bases between them. Germline values: CDR1 SGHVS, CDR2 FQNEAQ. This chain's CDR3 is CASSSPPTLGGNTIYF. The CDR3 nucleotides read TGTGCCAGCAGCTCCCCCCCTACCCTGGGAGGAAACACCATATATTTT.

The sample holds a few counts of this clonotype. CDR3 loop: CASSGDRGSYEQYF. Written as DNA, the CDR3 is TGTGCCAGTAGTGGCGACAGGGGCTCCTACGAGCAGTACTTC. The chain recombines TRBV19 with TRBJ2-7, with 8 bases lining up with TRBD1. This CDR3 has 14 amino acids. Germline CDR1 reads LNHDA; CDR2 reads SQIVND (reference sequence). The ends lost 5 bases at V and 0 bases at J; junction bases unmatched: 3.

Many counts were recorded for this clonotype. The chain is built from TRBV9 and TRBJ2-2; the D gene is possibly TRBD1 (6 bases). The V end was cut by 4 bases, the J end by 6 bases, with 19 bases between. Germline values: CDR1 SGDLS, CDR2 YYNGEE. The CDR3 is made up of 16 amino acids. CDR3 sequence reads: CASSQQQGVGAGELFF. Written as DNA, the CDR3 is TGTGCCAGCAGCCAACAACAGGGCGTCGGGGCCGGGGAGCTGTTTTTT.

The chain couples TRBV4-1 to TRBJ1-5, with D tentatively TRBD1 (6 bases). This CDR3 is built from 15 residues. Germline lookup yields CDR1 MGHRA and CDR2 YSYEKL. Trimming pared 4 bases from V and 3 bases from J, leaving 13 bases between. The CDR3 is CASSRTESYNQPQHF. CDR3 coding DNA: TGCGCCAGCAGCCGGACAGAAAGTTACAATCAGCCCCAGCATTTT.

This clonotype was counted between two and nine times. The chain employs TRBV5-1 and TRBJ1-6; 9 bases are shared with TRBD1. J gave up 1 base and V 4 bases, and 6 bases lay outside the gene matches. Germline loops: CDR1 SGHRS, CDR2 YFSETQ. This CDR3 has 17 amino acids. The CDR3 loop reads CASSKPQGASYNSPLHF. CDR3 sequence (DNA): TGCGCCAGCAGCAAACCACAGGGGGCGTCCTATAATTCACCCCTCCACTTT.

On this clonotype itself: At one boundary the junction diverges from the germline segment, which might be a read error. This sequence joins TRBV6-1 and TRBJ2-7; D perhaps matches TRBD1 (5 bases). The CDR3 sequence is 14 residues long. Germline-derived CDR1 and CDR2 are MNHNS and SASEGT. CDR3 in amino acids: CASIRQLPSSEQYF. The CDR3 bases are TGTGCCAGCATTCGACAGCTACCCTCCTCCGAGCAGTACTTC.

V and J are TRBV7-9 and TRBJ2-7; D perhaps matches TRBD1 (6 bases). Trimming took off 6 bases at V and 2 bases at J, with 14 bases between the two ends. Germline V gene data show CDR1 as SEHNR and CDR2 as FQNEAQ (reference sequence). The length of the CDR3 is 14 residues. The CDR3 loop is CASSPTTGTYEQYF. In DNA, the CDR3 is TGTGCCAGCAGTCCTACTACAGGGACCTACGAGCAGTACTTC.

This clonotype showed up many times. This chain links TRBV28 with TRBJ2-7; weak D call: TRBD1 (6 bases). Germline V lookup: CDR1 MDHEN, CDR2 SYDVKM. The CDR3 totals 13 residues. Trimming pared 10 bases from V and 1 base from J, leaving 14 bases between. The CDR3 loop is CATTLGQSYEQYF. CDR3 bases: TGTGCCACCACTCTGGGACAATCCTACGAGCAGTACTTC.

This clonotype was recorded many times. The chain joins TRBV6-5 to TRBJ1-1, with a weak D call TRBD1 (5 bases). Germline loops: CDR1 MNHEY, CDR2 SVGAGI. V lost 2 bases, J lost 6 bases, and 13 bases lay in between. The CDR3 runs to 14 residues. The chain's CDR3 is CASSYGQGAAEAFF. DNA of the CDR3: TGTGCCAGCAGTTACGGCCAGGGCGCCGCTGAAGCTTTCTTT.

This clonotype was found many times. The rearrangement joins TRBV29-1 to TRBJ1-5; no definite D call. Trimming shortened V by 5 bases and J by 0 bases, and 11 bases separated the two germline ends. The CDR3 is 14 amino acids. Germline lookup yields CDR1 SQVTM and CDR2 ANQGSEA. The CDR3 nucleotides read TGCAGCGTTCGGTTCGCCGGTAGCAATCAGCCCCAGCATTTT. Protein: CSVRFAGSNQPQHF.

This clonotype has just a few counts. This chain links TRBV6-1 with TRBJ1-2; the match to TRBD1 covers 10 bases. The CDR3 sequence is 14 residues long. The germline gives CDR1 MNHNS, CDR2 SASEGT. V dropped 8 bases and J dropped 5; count of bases not matched to a gene: 8. The DNA of the CDR3 is TGTGCCAGCCTTCCGGGACAGGGGAGATATGGCTACACCTTC. Translated, it gives CASLPGQGRYGYTF.

The chain recombines TRBV5-1 with TRBJ2-1; D call uncertain. This CDR3 has 12 amino acids. V lost 5 bases and J 10 bases, leaving 13 bases between the germline ends. Germline V gene sequence: CDR1 SGHRS, CDR2 YFSETQ. CDR3 nucleotides: TGCGCCAGCAGTCCCGAGTTAGGGGAGCAGTTCTTC. This translates into CASSPELGEQFF.

Details on this clonotype: A far larger clone is a single base away, which makes a read error likely. J is TRBJ2-7 and V is TRBV6-2 or TRBV6-3, with D perhaps matching TRBD2 (5 bases). The CDR3 is made up of 15 amino acids. V shed 4 bases and J shed 7 bases, with 20 bases lying between them. The V gene's germline CDR1 is MNHEY and CDR2 SVGEGT. DNA of the CDR3: TGTGCCAGCAGTTTAGGAACGGGATGGGTGAATGAGCAGTACTTC. Amino acid sequence: CASSLGTGWVNEQYF.